These T cell receptor beta chains were read from a single sample in a study of cytomegalovirus exposure and HLA in healthy donors. Libraries were prepared by immunoSEQ multiplex PCR; TCRdb keeps only in-frame clonotypes and omits some of them. The sample has some 130,000 clones, and its top ten clones hold more than 1.5%. The sequencing input was PBMCs. These receptors originate from a man between 18 and 29 years old in good health and CMV-seronegative. The CDR3 runs from the conserved cysteine through the conserved F or W. A D gene is named only where the DNA matches it firmly.

d_call | j_call | v_call | cdr3_aa | cdr3_nt
TRBD1 | TRBJ1-2 | TRBV6-5 | CASSYSGTANYGYTF | TGTGCCAGCAGTTATTCCGGGACAGCCAACTATGGCTACACCTTC
. | TRBJ2-5 | TRBV18 | CASSPPSRQQETQYF | TGTGCCAGCTCACCACCCTCGAGACAGCAAGAGACCCAGTACTTC
TRBD2 | TRBJ2-1 | TRBV7-2 | CASRKGLAVTNEQFF | TGTGCCAGCAGGAAGGGACTAGCGGTGACCAATGAGCAGTTCTTC
TRBD2 | TRBJ2-5 | TRBV6-1 | CASSELAGRETQYF | TGTGCCAGCAGTGAACTAGCGGGGCGAGAGACCCAGTACTTC
. | TRBJ2-7 | TRBV30 | CAWAQGSNYEQYF | TGTGCCTGGGCTCAGGGCTCAAACTACGAGCAGTACTTC
. | TRBJ1-2 | TRBV30 | CAWSTLRMDYGYTF | TGTGCCTGGAGTACTTTACGCATGGACTATGGCTACACCTTC
TRBD1 | TRBJ2-1 | TRBV5-1 | CASSLGQGVNEQFF | TGCGCCAGCAGCTTAGGGCAGGGGGTAAATGAGCAGTTCTTC
TRBD1 | TRBJ2-7 | TRBV18 | CASSPATGTEQYF | TGTGCCAGCTCACCTGCGACAGGGACCGAGCAGTACTTC
TRBD2 | TRBJ2-3 | TRBV7-8 | CASSGLALSTDTQYF | TGTGCCAGCAGCGGACTAGCGCTGAGCACAGATACGCAGTATTTT
. | TRBJ2-5 | TRBV19 | CASRSDSQETQYF | TGTGCCAGTAGGTCCGACAGTCAAGAGACCCAGTACTTC
TRBD1 | TRBJ2-7 | TRBV7-9 | CASSSRGQGFYEQYF | TGTGCCAGCAGTTCGAGGGGACAGGGGTTCTACGAGCAGTACTTC